The clone carrying this T cell receptor beta chain has just one count. Its specificity is unknown. A quantity of about 0.5 to 1 ug RNA underwent reverse transcription using random hexamers. One entry per CDR3 protein results from TCRdb running MiXCR on the immunoSEQ multiplex PCR reads. The table lists 95,000 to 150,000 distinct CDR3 sequences, over 90% of them singletons. This sample was included in a study of CD8 T cells in Susac syndrome. Study-level findings and limits: Where Susac syndrome CD4+ T cell repertoires were concerned, no clonal expansion was evident.

The CDR3 runs to 13 residues. Germline CDR1 reads LGHDT; CDR2 reads YNNKEL (reference sequence). Trimming took off 4 bases at V and 5 bases at J, with 11 bases between the two ends. CD8+ and CD4+ blood T cells underwent TCR beta sequencing. Through negative isolation, CD4+ and CD8+ T cells were obtained, while TEMRA cells were enriched using FACS. The receptor's source is a human donor with Susac syndrome. Input material: CD4+ T cells from PBMCs. V and J are TRBV3-1 and TRBJ2-5, with D maybe TRBD1 (6 bases). The CDR3: CASSRSRGETQYF. CDR3 DNA sequence: TGTGCCAGCAGCCGTTCGAGGGGGGAGACCCAGTACTTC.